The clone carrying this T cell receptor (beta chain) has a count of ten or more. This sample is drawn from a study of metastatic and nonmetastatic thyroid tumors. CDR1 and CDR2 from the germline V gene are SGHAT and FQDESV (reference sequence). The CDR3 is made up of 18 amino acids. The V and J ends lost 9 bases and 3 bases, in that order; junction bases with no gene match: 19. MiXCR reprocessed the PCR reads for TCRdb. This repertoire shows over 15,000 clones, under 15% found once; its top ten account for roughly 15%. Nobody among the patients had been given any treatment before thyroid surgery. The chain couples TRBV11-1 to TRBJ2-4, with TRBD1 matching 8 bases. This clonotype was obtained from a female donor with papillary thyroid cancer or a benign thyroid nodule (not recorded which). Some clones in this sample may be carry-over from other donors' samples. Sequencing was performed on tumor tissue. This CDR3 is CARKRGIRQGMIKNIQYF. DNA for the CDR3: TGTGCCAGAAAGCGAGGGATCCGACAGGGGATGATCAAAAACATTCAGTACTTC. The full variable domain, completed using reference TRBV11-1 and TRBJ2-4, is EAEVAQSPRYKITEKSQAVAFWCDPISGHATLYWYRQILGQGPELLVQFQDESVVDDSQLPKDRFSAERLKGVDSTLKIQPAELGDSAMYLCARKRGIRQGMIKNIQYFGAGTRLSVL.